This passage covers 8 T cell receptor beta chains from one sample sequenced in a study of T cell repertoires in cytomegalovirus infection. MiXCR, run by TCRdb on the reads, gives a single entry per CDR3 protein. The sample yields 210,000 or so distinct CDR3 sequences, approximately 7% seen once. The specimen sequenced was PBMCs. These receptors came from a human donor in good health (CMV status not recorded). Some clones in this sample may be carry-over from other donors' samples.

This clonotype was detected many times. V gene TRBV2 combines with J gene TRBJ2-2; D may match TRBD1 or TRBD2 (5 bases each). V shed 7 bases and J shed 4 bases, with 16 bases lying between them. The CDR3 runs to 15 residues. Per germline, CDR1 SNHLY and CDR2 FYNNEI. In nucleotides, the CDR3 is TGTGCCAGCAAAAGGGAGACAGTCCTCACCGGGGAGCTGTTTTTT. Translated: CASKRETVLTGELFF.

This clonotype was picked up one time. One junction end does not reproduce the germline sequence, and a read error may be involved. V gene TRBV7-9 combines with J gene TRBJ2-1, with unresolved D. Germline CDR1 is SEHNR and CDR2 is FQNEAQ (reference sequence). This CDR3 has 14 amino acids. The CDR3: CASSLANRNNEQLF. The CDR3 DNA sequence: TGTGCCAGCAGCTTAGCGAACCGAAACAATGAGCAGCTCTTC.

At least ten counts were recorded for this clonotype. The CDR3 loop is CASSDRGGIYGYTF. CDR3 DNA: TGTGCCAGCAGCGATAGGGGGGGCATATATGGCTACACCTTC. The rearrangement links TRBV7-2 to TRBJ1-2; a weak D match, TRBD1 (6 bases). The CDR3 runs 14 residues. The germline V gene encodes CDR1 SGHTA and CDR2 FQGNSA. The germline V and J ends were trimmed by 5 bases and 5 bases, with 15 bases remaining between them.

This clonotype was picked up many times. The V call is TRBV7-9, the J call TRBJ2-1, with 12 bases lining up with TRBD2. V dropped 2 bases and J dropped 5; count of bases not matched to a gene: 4. Germline values: CDR1 SEHNR, CDR2 FQNEAQ (reference sequence). This CDR3 comprises 16 residues. CDR3 sequence reads: CASSLLLAGGDNEQFF. The CDR3 DNA reads TGTGCCAGCAGCTTACTACTAGCGGGGGGAGACAATGAGCAGTTCTTC.

This clonotype appeared many times. The J gene is TRBJ1-1, the V gene TRBV6-1; weak D call: TRBD1 (5 bases). The germline V gene has CDR1 MNHNS and CDR2 SASEGT. This CDR3 is 15 amino acids long. The V gene lost 6 bases and the J gene lost 6 bases, with 20 bases spanning the gap. The CDR3 here is CASRLSRGQSSEAFF. The CDR3, as DNA: TGTGCCAGCAGACTCAGCCGAGGACAAAGCTCTGAAGCTTTCTTT.

V usage is TRBV15 and J usage is TRBJ1-1; D possibly corresponds to TRBD1 (5 bases). Germline V gene sequence: CDR1 LNHNV, CDR2 YYDKDF (reference sequence). Trimming cost V 6 bases and J 3 bases, with 14 bases left between them. The CDR3 is 14 residues long. CDR3 sequence reads: CATRTSPGDTEAFF. Written as DNA, the CDR3 is TGTGCCACCAGGACTTCTCCGGGGGACACTGAAGCTTTCTTT.

This clonotype occurred many times. The rearrangement uses TRBV27 and TRBJ1-6; 9 bases are a match to TRBD1. The CDR3 is 15 amino acids. The V gene's germline CDR1 is MNHEY and CDR2 SMNVEV (reference sequence). V was clipped by 6 bases and J by 11 bases; unmatched bases: 11. CDR3 coding DNA: TGTGCCAGCAGGGGGGAGGACAGGGGCGTCGCACCCCTCCACTTT. The encoded protein is CASRGEDRGVAPLHF.

By proportion, this clonotype is medium-sized (0.01 to 0.1%). The rearrangement joins TRBV7-2 to TRBJ2-2; D ambiguous. Germline V CDR1 and CDR2: SGHTA, FQGNSA. V gave up 1 base and J gave up 3 bases, with 12 bases separating them. CDR3 length: 16 residues. The CDR3 DNA sequence: TGTGCCAGCAGCTTAGGGAGCCCCGCAGACACCGGGGAGCTGTTTTTT. It codes for CASSLGSPADTGELFF.